This T cell receptor beta chain was obtained from a study of T cells in Graves' hyperthyroidism and ophthalmopathy (dated by TCRdb to the late 2010s). Regarding the study in general: Peripheral blood samples were taken at the time of initial diagnosis, prior to any treatment. Thyroid tissue and blood T-cell repertoires from several Graves' hyperthyroidism patients were also compared in the study. To identify distinguishing TCR V-J signatures, a discovery cohort of about 95 patients was used, comprising 43 with Graves' ophthalmopathy and around 60 with stable Graves' hyperthyroidism. Once sampling was done, hyperthyroidism patients were given methimazole at a starting dose of 30 mg daily, whereas ophthalmopathy patients were given high-dose intravenous methylprednisolone. The 80 to 100 discovery patients were randomly divided into training and test sets at a 7:3 ratio. The paper describes TCR Vbeta CDR3 sequencing of 135 peripheral blood samples, made up of approximately 40 ophthalmopathy patients, some 80 hyperthyroidism patients and 17 progressor patients. An independent validation cohort of around 19 hyperthyroidism patients and some 15 patients who later progressed to ophthalmopathy tested prospective prediction of ophthalmopathy.

In the ophthalmopathy patients, disease was moderately to severely active, with a Clinical Activity Score of 3 or more, a NOSPECS grade of 4 or more, and a duration of less than 3 months. Exclusion was applied to patients with uncontrolled infections, other autoimmune diseases, pregnancy or lactation. Diagnoses were based on clinical symptoms, serum thyroxine and TRAb, thyroid ultrasound and orbital computed tomography. Ficoll-Paque density gradient centrifugation was used to isolate PBMCs from around 9.1 ml of fresh peripheral blood. Total RNA was extracted using Trizol reagent, and RNA quality was assessed on an Agilent 2100 Bioanalyzer. Overall study outcomes, separate from this receptor: Most expanded thyroid clonotypes (frequency above 0.001) were also found in blood, which suggests that blood repertoires may mirror thyroid immune responses. A 13 V-J signature model separated ophthalmopathy from stable hyperthyroidism, with approximately 87% sensitivity and about 81% specificity in cross-validation and 80%/75% in testing. No statistical method was used to set the sample size in advance, and investigators knew the group allocation. During validation, the model predicted progression to ophthalmopathy a median of around 6 months ahead of onset, with almost 71% sensitivity and 72.22% specificity.

To note about this clonotype: It lacks a known antigen. Base qualities are not recorded, but no much larger clone differs from it by a single base.

The trim is 0 bases for V and 4 bases for J, with a gap of 10 bases between the germline ends. The CDR3, cysteine through phenylalanine, is 15 amino acids long. Kept here is only the CDR3 DNA, which spans 45 bases and is read in frame from base 1. The germline V gene (reference sequence) yields LNHDA for CDR1 and SQIVND for CDR2. TCR beta CDR3 regions were amplified from RNA transcripts. The TCR CDR3 was subjected to a first round of RT-PCR using the HTBI primer set and the Qiagen OneStep RT-PCR kit. Libraries were constructed in a second round of multiplex PCR, after which size selection and purification were carried out. Libraries were sequenced paired-end with 100 bp reads on an Illumina HiSeq2000. Per the authors' processing: SOAPnuke was used to process the raw data, throwing out any read that contained adapters or uncalled bases, had a mean Phred below 15, or lacked an exact constant-primer or identifier match. COPE v1.2.5 was used to merge the high-quality paired reads, and each unique nucleotide sequence was defined as a clonotype. MiTCR v1.1 was used to align clonotypes to the IMGT TRBV, TRBD and TRBJ reference segments. Only V-J combinations with frequency above 0.0001, covering roughly 99% of repertoires, were analysed. A TCS score was defined as the ratio between F50 (clonal expansion) and ExV (chaos), using BLOSUM62-based TCRdist between CDR3 peptides within each V-J. Welch's t-statistics and random forest reduced around 510 V-J features to 10 to 15, which were used in a naive Bayes classifier (R e1071). TCRdb passed the public sequencing reads through fastp at Q25 and MiXCR, retaining productive beta sequences. Identical CDR3 proteins give one entry, which carries the most common genes and DNA. The authors' filters were not applied to this entry. This sample gives 450,000 to 550,000 distinct CDR3 sequences in total; around 24% of them show up just once. The biggest ten clones account for around 11% of the sample.

This clonotype originated in a woman aged 30 to 39 with Graves' ophthalmopathy. The V and J segments used are TRBV19 and TRBJ1-5; the D gene is perhaps TRBD1, on 5 matching bases. The sequencing input was blood. The nucleotide sequence is given as TGTGCCAGTAGTATAGATCGCCAGGGTAATCAGCCCCAGCATTTT. Its coded protein is CASSIDRQGNQPQHF.